The sequence of this T cell receptor (beta chain) was determined in a study of long-term antiretroviral therapy in people with HIV. Every single participant having HIV got treatment inside the United States. Regarding this clone: Its matching antigen is unknown.

At the survey level, the v3.0 immunoSEQ assay was run. Sequencing used immunoSEQ multiplex PCR; TCRdb keeps in-frame clones, though not all of them. The repertoire holds approximately 47,000 clones, with under 90% as singletons. Findings and limits, study-wide: Compared with controls, HIV repertoires showed narrower CDR3 length ranges. Those clones which expanded before ART made up the dominant part of the repertoire at all time points.

The specimen comprised unsorted PBMCs, sampled 0.8 years after starting antiretroviral therapy. The receptor's source is a young woman with HIV.

Written as DNA, the CDR3 is TGCGCCAGCAGCCAAAAGGGTCTCTACGAGCAGTACTTC. Its protein is CASSQKGLYEQYF. The chain employs TRBV4-1 and TRBJ2-7; D is undetermined. The germline CDR1 and CDR2 sequences are MGHRA and YSYEKL. V lost 2 bases to trimming and J lost 3 bases, with 8 bases between them. The CDR3 sequence is 13 residues long.